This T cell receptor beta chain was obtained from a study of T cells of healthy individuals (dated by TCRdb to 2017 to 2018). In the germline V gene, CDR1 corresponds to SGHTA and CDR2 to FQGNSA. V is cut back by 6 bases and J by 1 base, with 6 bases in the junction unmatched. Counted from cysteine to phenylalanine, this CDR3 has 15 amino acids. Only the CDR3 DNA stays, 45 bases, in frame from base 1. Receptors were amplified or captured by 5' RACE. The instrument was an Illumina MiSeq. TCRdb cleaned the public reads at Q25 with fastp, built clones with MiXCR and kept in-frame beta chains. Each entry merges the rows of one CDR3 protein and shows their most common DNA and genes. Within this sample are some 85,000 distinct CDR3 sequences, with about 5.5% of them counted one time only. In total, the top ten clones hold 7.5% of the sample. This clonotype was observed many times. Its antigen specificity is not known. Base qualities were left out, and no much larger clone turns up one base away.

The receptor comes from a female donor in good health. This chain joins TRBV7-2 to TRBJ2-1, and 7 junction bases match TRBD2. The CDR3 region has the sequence CASRGEAGSYNEQFF. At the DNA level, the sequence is TGTGCCAGCAGGGGGGAAGCGGGATCCTACAATGAGCAGTTCTTC.